Listed here are 4 T cell receptor beta chains from one sample, sequenced in a study of blood T cell repertoires in COVID-19. The method was immunoSEQ multiplex PCR; TCRdb's version includes in-frame clones alone and lacks a portion of them. Of 85,000 to 100,000 clones listed, roughly 70% are singletons. What was sequenced was peripheral blood. The receptors come from a woman aged 60-75 years in a cohort sampled during active or convalescent COVID-19.

This clone was recorded once. This chain joins TRBV2 and TRBJ1-6; the D gene is possibly TRBD1 (5 bases). Trimming removed 3 bases at V and 7 bases at J, with 13 bases between. Germline CDR1 is SNHLY and CDR2 is FYNNEI. This CDR3 contains 15 residues. CDR3: CASSDNGGWNSPLHF. For the CDR3, the DNA is TGTGCCAGCAGTGATAACGGGGGATGGAATTCACCCCTCCACTTT.

The chain is built from TRBV7-8 and TRBJ2-7; perhaps TRBD2 as D (6 bases). V lost 5 bases and J lost 0, with 11 bases in between. The CDR3 has 14 residues. The germline V gene has CDR1 SGHVS and CDR2 FQNEAQ. CDR3 amino acids: CASSPGGNSYEQYF. The CDR3 region has the DNA TGTGCCAGCAGCCCTGGGGGGAACTCCTACGAGCAGTACTTC. Using reference TRBV7-8 and TRBJ2-7 for the parts outside the CDR3, the full variable domain is GAGVSQSPRYKVAKRGQDVALRCDPISGHVSLFWYQQALGQGPEFLTYFQNEAQLDKSGLPSDRFFAERPEGSVSTLKIQRTQQEDSAVYLCASSPGGNSYEQYFGPGTRLTVT.

The chain links TRBV27 to TRBJ2-7; 9 bases align to TRBD1. After removal of 3 bases from V and 5 bases from J, the junction contained 17 bases not matched to a gene. The germline gives CDR1 MNHEY, CDR2 SMNVEV (reference sequence). This CDR3 region has 18 residues. This CDR3 is CASSFRDRANFALHEQYF. The CDR3, as DNA: TGTGCCAGCAGTTTTAGGGACAGGGCGAATTTTGCCCTCCACGAGCAGTACTTC.

This sequence joins TRBV9 and TRBJ2-2; 13 bases line up with TRBD2. The CDR3 is 18 residues long. Trimming took 1 base from V and 2 from J; bases not matched to a gene: 5. Germline CDR1 reads SGDLS; CDR2 reads YYNGEE. CDR3 DNA sequence: TGTGCCAGCAGCGTAACCGGGACTAGCGGGGTAAACACCGGGGAGCTGTTTTTT. This sequence encodes CASSVTGTSGVNTGELFF. Full variable domain (rest looked up from reference TRBV9 and TRBJ2-2): DSGVTQTPKHLITATGQRVTLRCSPRSGDLSVYWYQQSLDQGLQFLIQYYNGEERAKGNILERFSAQQFPDLHSELNLSSLELGDSALYFCASSVTGTSGVNTGELFFGEGSRLTVL.